This T cell receptor beta chain derives from a study of response to subunit inactivated influenza vaccine. This clonotype was counted only a few times. The antigen is undetermined. Using its own MiXCR run on the RT-PCR reads, TCRdb lists one record per CDR3 protein. The data show around 500,000 distinct CDR3 sequences, approximately 9.9% seen once. Study outcomes and limitations: Seasonal influenza vaccination, on each occasion, was suggested by the authors to recruit few new T cells.

The source is a man aged 50 or older who received an inactivated influenza vaccine. The source material was PBMCs from blood, sampled roughly 46 days after vaccination.

CDR3 loop: CASSPVEDYQETQYF. DNA for the CDR3: TGTGCCAGCAGCCCCGTGGAGGACTACCAAGAGACCCAGTACTTC. The rearrangement uses TRBV7-9 and TRBJ2-5, with D tentatively TRBD2 (5 bases). Germline values: CDR1 SEHNR, CDR2 FQNEAQ (reference sequence). The CDR3 length is 15 residues. V lost 5 bases, J lost 0 bases, and 13 bases lay in between.